This entry is about one T cell receptor (beta chain). This record belongs to a study of blood T cell repertoires in COVID-19. In the study overall: COVID-19 samples collected from the United States, Italy and Spain covered acute and convalescent phases.

Germline V gene data show CDR1 as SEHNR and CDR2 as FQNEAQ (reference sequence). There are 16 residues in the CDR3. V was cut by 7 bases and J by 0 bases, with 16 bases left in between. Method: immunoSEQ multiplex PCR; TCRdb's copy keeps in-frame clones and lacks some. Of about 200,000 clones listed, roughly 80% are singletons. The age range of participants was 18 to 89 years, with residence in 20 to 25 US areas. The rearrangement links TRBV7-9 to TRBJ2-1; a weak D match, TRBD1 (6 bases). Sequenced: PBMCs or T cells enriched from blood (not recorded which). The receptor comes from a woman in her fifties or sixties with acute COVID-19. CDR3 sequence: CASNPNTGSSYNEQFF. CDR3 nucleotide sequence: TGTGCCAGCAACCCAAACACAGGGAGCTCCTACAATGAGCAGTTCTTC.